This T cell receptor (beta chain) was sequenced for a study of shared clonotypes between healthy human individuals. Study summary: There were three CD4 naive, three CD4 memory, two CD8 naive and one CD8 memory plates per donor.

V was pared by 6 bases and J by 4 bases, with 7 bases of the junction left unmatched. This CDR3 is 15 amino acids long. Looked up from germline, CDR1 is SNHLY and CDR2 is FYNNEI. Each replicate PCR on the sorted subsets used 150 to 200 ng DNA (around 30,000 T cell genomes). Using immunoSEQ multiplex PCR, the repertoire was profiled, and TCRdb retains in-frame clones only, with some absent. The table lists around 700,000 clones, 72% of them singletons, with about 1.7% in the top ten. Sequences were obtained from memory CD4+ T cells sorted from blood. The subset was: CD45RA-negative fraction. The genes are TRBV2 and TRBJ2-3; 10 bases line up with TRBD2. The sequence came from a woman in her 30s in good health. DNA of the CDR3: TGTGCCAGCAGGAGGACTAGCGGAAACCCAGATACGCAGTATTTT. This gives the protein CASRRTSGNPDTQYF.